The entry below describes one T cell receptor (beta chain). The target antigen is unknown. The CDR3 loop spans 15 amino acids. Trimming stripped 2 bases from V and 4 bases from J, with 15 bases between. The germline V gene has CDR1 SGHAT and CDR2 FQDESV (reference sequence). The data were obtained in a study of T cell responses to AZD1222 COVID-19 vaccine. Overall study findings and caveats: Mapped onto spike, vaccine-associated CD4 TCRs spanned it and were dominant at 160-218 and 743-854.

Profiling relied on immunoSEQ multiplex PCR, and the TCRdb table lists in-frame clones only, not all of them. The table has approximately 100,000 clones, approximately 87% seen once; the top ten hold roughly 12%. The sequencing here drew on peripheral blood, taken on day 0 of AZD1222 vaccination. The chain links TRBV11-1 to TRBJ2-7, with D possibly TRBD1 on 7 matching bases. The source is an adult in good health. The CDR3 sequence: CASSLRRGADYEQYF. The DNA for the CDR3 is TGTGCCAGCAGCTTACGCAGGGGGGCGGATTACGAGCAGTACTTC. The complete variable domain, with remaining parts taken from reference TRBV11-1 and TRBJ2-7, reads EAEVAQSPRYKITEKSQAVAFWCDPISGHATLYWYRQILGQGPELLVQFQDESVVDDSQLPKDRFSAERLKGVDSTLKIQPAELGDSAMYLCASSLRRGADYEQYFGPGTRLTVT.